The present entry profiles one TCR beta chain with its context. The CDR3 loop spans 15 amino acids. The V end lost 3 bases, the J end lost 0 bases, and 12 bases lay between the germline ends. CDR1 MNHNS and CDR2 SASEGT come from the germline V gene. Only in-frame clones appear in the TCRdb table, and some are missing; sequencing was by immunoSEQ multiplex PCR. The sample includes about 27,000 clones, 70% to 85% of them seen just once. Noted treatment: randomized to nivolumab then ipilimumab (arm A) or the reverse (arm B). The data were taken from a study of sequential checkpoint blockade in melanoma. The chain couples TRBV6-1 to TRBJ2-7; D possibly corresponds to TRBD2 (5 bases). The sample here was CD8+ T cells sorted from blood (inferred from file names), taken from a patient given nivolumab and ipilimumab in sequence. The TCR sequence derives from a human donor with melanoma. The CDR3 is CASSESLGSSYEQYF. In nucleotides, the CDR3 is TGTGCCAGCAGTGAGTCCCTAGGGAGCTCCTACGAGCAGTACTTC.